Listed below are T cell receptor beta chains from one sample, sequenced in a study of spatial heterogeneity in lung cancer. One entry per CDR3 protein, called by TCRdb with MiXCR from the 5' RACE reads. The sample lists some 21,000 distinct CDR3 sequences, about 4.5% occurring once. Sequencing used PBMCs, obtained at surgery. The receptors stem from a male donor with early-stage non-small cell lung cancer. CDR3s include the opening cysteine and the closing phenylalanine or tryptophan. Each record gives: CDR3 DNA, CDR3 protein, clone size, V gene, D gene, J gene. A D gene is named only where the DNA matches it firmly. Clone size is shown for a subset of rows, as once, few, many or a class of expanded clone.

CDR3nt: TGTGCCAGCAGCCAAGCAGGGAAGAACACTGAAGCTTTCTTT
CDR3aa: CASSQAGKNTEAFF
abundance: many
v_gene: TRBV4-2
d_gene: NA
j_gene: TRBJ1-1

CDR3nt: TGTGCCAGCAGCCGAGACACCTTGGGGGAGCAGTACTTC
CDR3aa: CASSRDTLGEQYF
abundance: many
v_gene: TRBV9
d_gene: NA
j_gene: TRBJ2-7

CDR3nt: TGTGCCAGCAGAAAAGGAAACTATGGCTACACCTTC
CDR3aa: CASRKGNYGYTF
abundance: many
v_gene: TRBV27
d_gene: NA
j_gene: TRBJ1-2

CDR3nt: TGTGCCAGCAGTTCGAGGGAGGGGTCCACAGATACGCAGTATTTT
CDR3aa: CASSSREGSTDTQYF
abundance: many
v_gene: TRBV27
d_gene: TRBD2
j_gene: TRBJ2-3

CDR3nt: TGCGCCAGCAGCCACACACAAACAGGGGGCACTGAAGCTTTCTTT
CDR3aa: CASSHTQTGGTEAFF
abundance: few
v_gene: TRBV4-1
d_gene: TRBD1
j_gene: TRBJ1-1

CDR3nt: TGCAGCGTTGGGGGGGGCTCTGGAAACACCATATATTTT
CDR3aa: CSVGGGSGNTIYF
abundance: many
v_gene: TRBV29-1
d_gene: NA
j_gene: TRBJ1-3

CDR3nt: NA
CDR3aa: CASSWTGTLGTSSPLHF
abundance: few
v_gene: TRBV28
d_gene: NA
j_gene: TRBJ1-6

CDR3nt: TGTGCCAGCAGCTTAGACAGGGGCTACGAGCAGTACTTC
CDR3aa: CASSLDRGYEQYF
abundance: many
v_gene: TRBV7-2
d_gene: TRBD1
j_gene: TRBJ2-7

CDR3nt: TGCGCCAGCAGCCCTGGGACAGGCTCCTACGAGCAGTACTTC
CDR3aa: CASSPGTGSYEQYF
abundance: few
v_gene: TRBV4-1
d_gene: TRBD1
j_gene: TRBJ2-7

CDR3nt: TGTGCCAGCAGCTTAAGCCCCGGGACAGGGGGCCAAGAGACCCAGTACTTC
CDR3aa: CASSLSPGTGGQETQYF
abundance: many
v_gene: TRBV7-3
d_gene: TRBD1
j_gene: TRBJ2-5

CDR3nt: TGTGCCAGCTCACCGAGGACTAGCGCTTACGAGCAGTACTTC
CDR3aa: CASSPRTSAYEQYF
abundance: many
v_gene: TRBV18
d_gene: TRBD2
j_gene: TRBJ2-7

CDR3nt: TGTGCCAGCAGCTCGACAGGGTCCTACGAGCAGTACTTC
CDR3aa: CASSSTGSYEQYF
abundance: many
v_gene: TRBV6-5
d_gene: TRBD1
j_gene: TRBJ2-7

CDR3nt: TGTGCCAGCAGATTCGGGACTGCGGATACGCAGTATTTT
CDR3aa: CASRFGTADTQYF
abundance: NA
v_gene: TRBV7-9
d_gene: NA
j_gene: TRBJ2-3

CDR3nt: TGTGCCAGCAGCTCAAGCAGTACGAACACCGGGGAGCTGTTTTTT
CDR3aa: CASSSSSTNTGELFF
abundance: few
v_gene: TRBV7-6
d_gene: NA
j_gene: TRBJ2-2

CDR3nt: TGCAGTGCTAGAGGGGGGACCACTGAAGCTTTCTTT
CDR3aa: CSARGGTTEAFF
abundance: NA
v_gene: TRBV20-1
d_gene: NA
j_gene: TRBJ1-1

CDR3nt: TGTGCCAGCAGTCCACAGCTTACCTACGAGCAGTACTTC
CDR3aa: CASSPQLTYEQYF
abundance: many
v_gene: TRBV6-2/TRBV6-3
d_gene: NA
j_gene: TRBJ2-7

CDR3nt: TGTGCCAGCAGTGATCGGACCACCGGGGAGCTGTTTTTT
CDR3aa: CASSDRTTGELFF
abundance: many
v_gene: TRBV12-3/TRBV12-4
d_gene: NA
j_gene: TRBJ2-2

CDR3nt: TGTGCCATCAGTGAGTCGCCCTTCAGGAGCGCGGGACAGCCCCAGCATTTT
CDR3aa: CAISESPFRSAGQPQHF
abundance: medium-sized
v_gene: TRBV10-3
d_gene: NA
j_gene: TRBJ1-5

CDR3nt: TGCGCCAGCAGCTTGAGCGCCTCCGGGGTTGAAGCTTTCTTT
CDR3aa: CASSLSASGVEAFF
abundance: NA
v_gene: TRBV5-1
d_gene: NA
j_gene: TRBJ1-1

CDR3nt: TGTGCCAGCAGTTTAACACGGGTGAACACTGAAGCTTTCTTT
CDR3aa: CASSLTRVNTEAFF
abundance: many
v_gene: TRBV12-3/TRBV12-4
d_gene: NA
j_gene: TRBJ1-1

CDR3nt: TGTGCCAGCAGTTTACTAGGCGCGGGGGAAGCGGATACGCAGTATTTT
CDR3aa: CASSLLGAGEADTQYF
abundance: many
v_gene: TRBV28
d_gene: TRBD2
j_gene: TRBJ2-3

CDR3nt: TGTGCCAGCTCACCGAGACGCACAGATACGCAGTATTTT
CDR3aa: CASSPRRTDTQYF
abundance: many
v_gene: TRBV18
d_gene: NA
j_gene: TRBJ2-3

CDR3nt: TGTGCCAGCAGCCAAGATGGTTTTGGCGGGGGGGTCCAAGAGACCCAGTACTTC
CDR3aa: CASSQDGFGGGVQETQYF
abundance: many
v_gene: TRBV3-1
d_gene: TRBD2
j_gene: TRBJ2-5

CDR3nt: TGTGCCAGCAGTTCTGTACAGGGGCCTGGAAACACCATATATTTT
CDR3aa: CASSSVQGPGNTIYF
abundance: once
v_gene: TRBV6-7
d_gene: TRBD1
j_gene: TRBJ1-3

CDR3nt: TGCAGTGCTAGCCTCCTCCGACCAGAGATGCTACGAAAGCAGTACTTC
CDR3aa: CSASLLRPEMLRKQYF
abundance: many
v_gene: TRBV20-1
d_gene: NA
j_gene: TRBJ2-7

CDR3nt: TGTGCCAGCAGACCCCTGACTAGCGGGACGGATGAGCAGTTCTTC
CDR3aa: CASRPLTSGTDEQFF
abundance: many
v_gene: TRBV7-9
d_gene: TRBD2
j_gene: TRBJ2-1

CDR3nt: TGTGCCAGCAGTTTATCTCGAGGGAGCTGGGACGGCTACACCTTC
CDR3aa: CASSLSRGSWDGYTF
abundance: many
v_gene: TRBV27
d_gene: NA
j_gene: TRBJ1-2

CDR3nt: TGCAGCGTTGGCCCTCCCGCAGGGCACACCGGGGAGCTGTTTTTT
CDR3aa: CSVGPPAGHTGELFF
abundance: many
v_gene: TRBV29-1
d_gene: NA
j_gene: TRBJ2-2